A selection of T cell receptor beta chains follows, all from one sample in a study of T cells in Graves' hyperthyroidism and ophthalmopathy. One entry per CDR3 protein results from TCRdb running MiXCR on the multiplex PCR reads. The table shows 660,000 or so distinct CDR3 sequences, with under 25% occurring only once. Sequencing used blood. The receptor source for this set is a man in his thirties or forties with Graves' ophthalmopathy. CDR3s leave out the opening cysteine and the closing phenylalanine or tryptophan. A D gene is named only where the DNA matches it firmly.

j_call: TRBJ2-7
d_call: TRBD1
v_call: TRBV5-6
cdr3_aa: ASISGMGTGGGEQY

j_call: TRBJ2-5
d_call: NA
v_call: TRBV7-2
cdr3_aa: ASSRRGGNQETQY

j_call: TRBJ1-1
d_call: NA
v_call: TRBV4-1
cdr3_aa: ASSQVGIGRAF

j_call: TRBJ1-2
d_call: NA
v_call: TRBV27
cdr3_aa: ASSLDRNSGYGYT

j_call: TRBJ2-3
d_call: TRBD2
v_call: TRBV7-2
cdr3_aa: ASSFPPRTSLGRVDTQY

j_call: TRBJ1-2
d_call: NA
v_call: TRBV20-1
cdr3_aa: SARDFTGGGDGYT

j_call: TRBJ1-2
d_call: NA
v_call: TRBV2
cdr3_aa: ASSDYVVGYGYT

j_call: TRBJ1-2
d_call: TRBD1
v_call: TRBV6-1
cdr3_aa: ASRKENRGDGYT

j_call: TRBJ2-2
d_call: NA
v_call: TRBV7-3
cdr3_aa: ASSTPGAGELF

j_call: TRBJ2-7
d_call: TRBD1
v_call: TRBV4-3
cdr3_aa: ASSQQTGSGEQY

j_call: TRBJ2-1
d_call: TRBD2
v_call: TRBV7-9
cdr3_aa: ASSPTRGGRAGNEQF

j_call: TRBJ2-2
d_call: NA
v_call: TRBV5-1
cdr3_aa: ASSLAGTGGAGELF

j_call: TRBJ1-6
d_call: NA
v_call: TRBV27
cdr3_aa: ASSLKQWTPLH

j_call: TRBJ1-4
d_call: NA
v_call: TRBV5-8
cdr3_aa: ASSLWAGDEKLF

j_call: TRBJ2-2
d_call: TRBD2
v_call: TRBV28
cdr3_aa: ASSFAYVAGGPYTGELF

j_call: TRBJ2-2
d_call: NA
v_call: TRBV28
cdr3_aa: ASRQGGGELF

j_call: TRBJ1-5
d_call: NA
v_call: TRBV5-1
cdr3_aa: ASSPEGGRNQPQH

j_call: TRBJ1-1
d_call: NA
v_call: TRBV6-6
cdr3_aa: ASSYGHANTEAF

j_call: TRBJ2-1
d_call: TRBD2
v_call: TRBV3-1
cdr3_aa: ASSQEGTSREQF

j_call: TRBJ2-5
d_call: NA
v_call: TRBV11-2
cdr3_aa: ASSSYRDMETQY

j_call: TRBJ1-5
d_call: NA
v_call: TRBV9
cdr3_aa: ASSSSADSNQPQH

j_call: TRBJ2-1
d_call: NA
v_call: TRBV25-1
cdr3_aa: ASSEFLAVTYNEQF

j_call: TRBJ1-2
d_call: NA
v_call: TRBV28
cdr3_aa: ASRRSLQSNYT

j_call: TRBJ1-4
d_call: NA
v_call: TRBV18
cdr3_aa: ASSPLAGANEKLF

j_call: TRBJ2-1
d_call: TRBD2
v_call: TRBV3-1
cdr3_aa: ASSQVGLAGVDEQF